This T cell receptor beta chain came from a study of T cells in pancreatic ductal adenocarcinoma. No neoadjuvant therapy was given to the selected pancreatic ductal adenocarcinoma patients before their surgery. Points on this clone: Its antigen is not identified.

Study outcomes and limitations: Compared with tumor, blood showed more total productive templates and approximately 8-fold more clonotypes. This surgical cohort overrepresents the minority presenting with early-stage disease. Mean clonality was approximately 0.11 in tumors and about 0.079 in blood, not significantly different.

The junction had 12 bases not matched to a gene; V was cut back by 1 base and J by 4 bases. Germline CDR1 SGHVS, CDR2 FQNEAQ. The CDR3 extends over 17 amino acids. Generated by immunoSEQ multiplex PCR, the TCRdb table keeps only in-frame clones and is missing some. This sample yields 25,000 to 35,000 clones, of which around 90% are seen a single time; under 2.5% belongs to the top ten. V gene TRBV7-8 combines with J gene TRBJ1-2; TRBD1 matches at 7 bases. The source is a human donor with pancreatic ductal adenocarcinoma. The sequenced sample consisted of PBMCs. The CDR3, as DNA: TGTGCCAGCAGCTTAGGGGGGGTACAGGGGACCCCCTATGGCTACACCTTC. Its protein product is CASSLGGVQGTPYGYTF.